This T cell receptor beta chain was profiled in a study of blood T cell repertoires in COVID-19. The CDR3 loop spans 13 amino acids. V dropped 8 bases and J dropped 0; count of bases not matched to a gene: 3. Data came from immunoSEQ multiplex PCR; TCRdb stores just in-frame clones and leaves some out. The table has about 300,000 clones, approximately 90% seen once. The V and J genes are TRBV12-3 or TRBV12-4 and TRBJ1-1; 7 bases are shared with TRBD1. The sequenced sample was peripheral blood. The TCR was taken from a woman in her fifties or sixties with COVID-19, enrolled during active disease. The CDR3: CASAGTVNTEAFF. CDR3 DNA sequence: TGTGCCAGCGCCGGGACAGTGAACACTGAAGCTTTCTTT.